This T cell receptor (beta chain) was recorded in a study of CD8 T cells in ankylosing spondylitis (dated by TCRdb to between 2016 and 2019). Background on the whole study: T cell receptor beta repertoires were profiled in healthy donors and ankylosing spondylitis patients so that disease-linked TCR variants could be found. The full study cohort was made up of 20 to 25 ankylosing spondylitis patients and approximately 100 healthy donors. Peripheral blood was sampled, and synovial fluid was additionally collected from ankylosing spondylitis patients. Broad study findings and their caveats: The disease-linked clones had a CD8+ phenotype and were found at relatively low frequencies in peripheral blood. Some motif variants had previously been reported in the synovial fluid and blood of reactive arthritis patients, which suggests shared mechanisms of disease initiation. Blood from ankylosing spondylitis patients appeared to be characterized by a TCR beta motif made up of several highly homologous amino acid variants. According to the report, matched synovial fluid samples from ankylosing spondylitis patients were significantly enriched for the disease-linked clones.

Concerning this clonotype: Its antigen remains undetermined. No qualities accompany the bases; no much larger clone lies one base away.

The germline V gene sets CDR1 to SGHVS and CDR2 to FQNEAQ. V is trimmed back by 3 bases and J by 5 bases, and the junction contains 5 bases that no gene match accounts for. Counted from cysteine to valine, this CDR3 has 14 amino acids. CDR3 DNA is the only sequence kept; it has 42 bases, read in frame from the first base. Sequenced on an Illumina HiSeq 2500. Quantitative 5'-RACE with molecular barcodes was used to prepare TCR beta libraries. Regarding the original processing steps: A new computational method, built on a probabilistic model of VDJ rearrangement, was used to identify disease-linked TCR variants. TCRdb took the public reads, trimmed them with fastp at Q25, ran MiXCR for clone calling and kept in-frame beta chains. Rows with a matching CDR3 protein are joined into one entry that keeps the most common DNA and genes. It is TCRdb's table, rather than the study itself, that gives the V and J calls and clone size. The sample table contains about 450,000 distinct CDR3 sequences; only one count was recorded for about 25% of them. 0.75% to 0.9% of the sample rests with the top ten.

The TCR comes from a male donor with ankylosing spondylitis. The sample was blood, either unsorted or a sorted T cell fraction (not recorded which). The chain couples TRBV7-8 to TRBJ2-7; TRBD1 agrees with 9 junctional bases. Here is the DNA: TGTGCCAGCAGCTTGTGGGACAGGGTAGACGAGCAGTACGTC. Its protein reads: CASSLWDRVDEQYV.